These T cell receptor beta chains were read from a single sample in a study of identical twins. TCRdb re-derived calls from the 5' RACE reads in MiXCR, one entry per CDR3 protein. This sample has 200,000 to 300,000 distinct CDR3 sequences, with roughly a tenth found just once. The sequencing sample was made of memory T cells sorted from blood. The source of these receptors is a man over 45 in good health. CDR3s include the opening cysteine and the closing phenylalanine or tryptophan. Fields, in order: V gene, clone size, J gene, D gene, CDR3 DNA, CDR3 protein. A D gene is named only where the DNA matches it firmly. Size tells how often a clone was seen (once, few, many) or the class of an expanded clone, and some rows leave it out.

v_gene: TRBV7-2
abundance: many
j_gene: TRBJ2-1
d_gene: NA
CDR3nt: TGTGCCAGCAGCTTAGTTGGGGCCACCTACAATGAGCAGTTCTTC
CDR3aa: CASSLVGATYNEQFF

v_gene: TRBV3-1
abundance: many
j_gene: TRBJ2-4
d_gene: TRBD1
CDR3nt: TGTGCCAGCAGCCAGCCGGGACAGGGAAACATTCAGTACTTC
CDR3aa: CASSQPGQGNIQYF

v_gene: TRBV9
abundance: many
j_gene: TRBJ2-1
d_gene: NA
CDR3nt: TGTGCCAGCAGCGCGTACTCGGGGGCGTACAATGAGCAGTTCTTC
CDR3aa: CASSAYSGAYNEQFF

v_gene: TRBV27
abundance: many
j_gene: TRBJ2-2
d_gene: NA
CDR3nt: TGTGCCAGCAGTTTATGGGGGGCATCCACCGGGGAGCTGTTTTTT
CDR3aa: CASSLWGASTGELFF

v_gene: TRBV27
abundance: NA
j_gene: TRBJ2-1
d_gene: TRBD1
CDR3nt: TGTGCCAGCAGCAAAGCCCCGACAGGGGCTCGCGAGCAGTTCTTC
CDR3aa: CASSKAPTGAREQFF

v_gene: TRBV9
abundance: few
j_gene: TRBJ2-4
d_gene: TRBD2
CDR3nt: TGTGCCAGCAGCACAGATAGCGGGGGCAAAAACATTCAGTACTTC
CDR3aa: CASSTDSGGKNIQYF

v_gene: TRBV7-8
abundance: NA
j_gene: TRBJ1-2
d_gene: NA
CDR3nt: TGTGCCAGCAGCTCCTTGGGGACGAACTATGGCTACACCTTC
CDR3aa: CASSSLGTNYGYTF

v_gene: TRBV7-2
abundance: many
j_gene: TRBJ2-1
d_gene: NA
CDR3nt: TGTGCCAGCAGCCCTCAGACAGGATCCTACAATGAGCAGTTCTTC
CDR3aa: CASSPQTGSYNEQFF

v_gene: TRBV15
abundance: many
j_gene: TRBJ2-3
d_gene: TRBD2
CDR3nt: TGTGCCACCGCAGATCGACTAGCGTTGGCTAGCACAGATACGCAGTATTTT
CDR3aa: CATADRLALASTDTQYF

v_gene: TRBV11-2
abundance: NA
j_gene: TRBJ2-3
d_gene: TRBD2
CDR3nt: TGTGCCAGCAGCTTAGTTCCGGGGTCTAGCGGGGGGTCCGTTAAGCAGTATTTT
CDR3aa: CASSLVPGSSGGSVKQYF

v_gene: TRBV6-5
abundance: many
j_gene: TRBJ2-2
d_gene: NA
CDR3nt: TGTGCCAGCAGTTACTCGACAGGTGCCGGGGAGCTGTTTTTT
CDR3aa: CASSYSTGAGELFF

v_gene: TRBV5-1
abundance: many
j_gene: TRBJ2-7
d_gene: NA
CDR3nt: TGCGCCAGCAGCTTGGGCGGCTTCGACGAGCAGTACTTC
CDR3aa: CASSLGGFDEQYF

v_gene: TRBV12-3/TRBV12-4
abundance: few
j_gene: TRBJ1-6
d_gene: NA
CDR3nt: TGTGCCAGCAGTTTCAGGGTACCAGATTCACCCCTCCACTTT
CDR3aa: CASSFRVPDSPLHF

v_gene: TRBV7-2
abundance: many
j_gene: TRBJ2-1
d_gene: TRBD2
CDR3nt: TGTGCCAGCAGCTTACTTGCGGGGGGGCTCTCCGCATCCAATGAGCAGTTCTTC
CDR3aa: CASSLLAGGLSASNEQFF

v_gene: TRBV10-3
abundance: many
j_gene: TRBJ2-1
d_gene: TRBD2
CDR3nt: TGTGCCAGTGGACTAGCCTCGGGTGAGCAGTTCTTC
CDR3aa: CASGLASGEQFF

v_gene: TRBV15
abundance: many
j_gene: TRBJ1-2
d_gene: NA
CDR3nt: TGTGCCACCAGCAGAGAAGGTGGGGGAGGCTATGGCTACACCTTC
CDR3aa: CATSREGGGGYGYTF

v_gene: TRBV27
abundance: many
j_gene: TRBJ2-7
d_gene: TRBD1
CDR3nt: TGTGCCAGCAGTTTACACCCCGGGACAGGGACCGAGCAGTACTTC
CDR3aa: CASSLHPGTGTEQYF